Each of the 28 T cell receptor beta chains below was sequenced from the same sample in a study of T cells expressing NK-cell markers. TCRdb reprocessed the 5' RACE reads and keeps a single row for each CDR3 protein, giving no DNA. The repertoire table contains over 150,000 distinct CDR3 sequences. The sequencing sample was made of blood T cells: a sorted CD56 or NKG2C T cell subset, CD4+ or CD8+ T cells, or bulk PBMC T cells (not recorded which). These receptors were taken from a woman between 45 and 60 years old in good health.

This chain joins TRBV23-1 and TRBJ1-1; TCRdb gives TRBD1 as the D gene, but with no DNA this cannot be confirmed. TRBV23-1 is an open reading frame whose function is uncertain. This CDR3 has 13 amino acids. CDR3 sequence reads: CASRDRGNTEAFF.

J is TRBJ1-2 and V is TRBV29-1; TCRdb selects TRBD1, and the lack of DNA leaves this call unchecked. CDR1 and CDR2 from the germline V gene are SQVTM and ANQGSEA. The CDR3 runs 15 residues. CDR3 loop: CSVEGTGGVDYGYTF.

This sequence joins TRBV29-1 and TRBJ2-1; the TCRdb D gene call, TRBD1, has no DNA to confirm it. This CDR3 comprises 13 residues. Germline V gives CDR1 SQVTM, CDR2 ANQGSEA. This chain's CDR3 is CSVLGQGRNEQFF.

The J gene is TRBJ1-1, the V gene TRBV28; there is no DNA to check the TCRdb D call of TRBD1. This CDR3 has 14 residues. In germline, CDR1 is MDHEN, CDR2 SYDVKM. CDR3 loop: CASTNRGLDTEAFF.

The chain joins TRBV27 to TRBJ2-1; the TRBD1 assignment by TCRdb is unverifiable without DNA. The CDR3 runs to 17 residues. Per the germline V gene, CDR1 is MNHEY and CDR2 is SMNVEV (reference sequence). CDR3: CASSLSGGTPSYNEQFF.

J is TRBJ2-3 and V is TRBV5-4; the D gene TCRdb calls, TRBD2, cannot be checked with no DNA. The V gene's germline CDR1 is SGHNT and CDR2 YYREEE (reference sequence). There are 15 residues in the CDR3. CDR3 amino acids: CASSLSGRRADTQYF.

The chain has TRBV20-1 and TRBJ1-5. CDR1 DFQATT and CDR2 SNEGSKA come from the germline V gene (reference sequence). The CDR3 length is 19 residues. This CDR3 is CSARDRGWEGAPYNQPQHF.

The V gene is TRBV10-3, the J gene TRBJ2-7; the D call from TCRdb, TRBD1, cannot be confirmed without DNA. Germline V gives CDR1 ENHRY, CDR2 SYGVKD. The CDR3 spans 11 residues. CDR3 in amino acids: CAIRRGDEQYF.

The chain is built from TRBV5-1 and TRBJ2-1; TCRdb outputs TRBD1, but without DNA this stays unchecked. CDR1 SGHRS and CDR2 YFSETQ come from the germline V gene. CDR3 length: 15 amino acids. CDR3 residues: CASSPDRGGYNEQFF.

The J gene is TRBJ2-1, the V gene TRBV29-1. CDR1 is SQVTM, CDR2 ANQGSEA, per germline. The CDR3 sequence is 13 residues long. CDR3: CSVVSWGYNEQFF.

This CDR3 reads CSARDVTSEETQYF. This chain links TRBV20-1 with TRBJ2-5; lacking DNA, the TRBD2 call made by TCRdb goes unchecked. Germline V lookup: CDR1 DFQATT, CDR2 SNEGSKA (reference sequence). The CDR3 length is 14 residues.

CDR3 loop: CASSIPGVTEAFF. The chain employs TRBV12-3 or TRBV12-4 and TRBJ1-1; TCRdb's D gene call, TRBD1, goes unchecked for lack of DNA. CDR3 length equals 13 residues.

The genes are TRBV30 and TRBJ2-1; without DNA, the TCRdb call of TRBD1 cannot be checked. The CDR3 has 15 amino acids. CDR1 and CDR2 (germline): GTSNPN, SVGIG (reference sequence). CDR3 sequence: CAWSVGTGVDNEQFF.

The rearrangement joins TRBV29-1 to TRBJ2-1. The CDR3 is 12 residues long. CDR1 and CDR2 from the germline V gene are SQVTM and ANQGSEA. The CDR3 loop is CSVEDRYNEQFF.

The CDR3 loop is CAISESMGLNTEAFF. V is TRBV10-3 and J is TRBJ1-1. Germline V lookup: CDR1 ENHRY, CDR2 SYGVKD. CDR3 length: 15 amino acids.

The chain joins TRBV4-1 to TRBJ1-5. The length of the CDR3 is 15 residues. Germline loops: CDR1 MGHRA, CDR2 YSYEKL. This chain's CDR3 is CATSQGVGGSQPQHF.

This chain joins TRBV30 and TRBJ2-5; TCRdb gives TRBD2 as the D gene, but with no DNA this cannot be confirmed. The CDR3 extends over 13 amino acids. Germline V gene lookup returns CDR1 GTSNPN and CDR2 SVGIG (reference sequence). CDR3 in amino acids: CAWSPEGKETQYF.

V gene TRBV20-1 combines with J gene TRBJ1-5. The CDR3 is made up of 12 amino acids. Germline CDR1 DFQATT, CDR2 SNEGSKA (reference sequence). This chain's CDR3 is CSARDRVGPQHF.

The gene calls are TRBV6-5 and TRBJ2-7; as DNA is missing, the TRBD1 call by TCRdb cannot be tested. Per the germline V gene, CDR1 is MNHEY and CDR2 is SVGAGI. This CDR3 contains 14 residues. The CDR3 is CASSRDSSIYEQYF.

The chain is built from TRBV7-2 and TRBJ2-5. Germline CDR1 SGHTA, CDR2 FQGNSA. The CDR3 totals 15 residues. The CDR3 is CASSPRRWQQETQYF.

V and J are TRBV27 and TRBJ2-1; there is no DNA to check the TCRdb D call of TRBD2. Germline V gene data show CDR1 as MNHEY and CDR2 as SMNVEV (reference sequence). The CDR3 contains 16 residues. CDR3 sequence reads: CASSPDLSGIYNEQFF.

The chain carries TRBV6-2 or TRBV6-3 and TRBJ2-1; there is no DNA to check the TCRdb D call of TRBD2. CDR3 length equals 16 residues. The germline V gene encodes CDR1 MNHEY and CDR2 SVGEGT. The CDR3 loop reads CASSYVQRASYNEQFF.

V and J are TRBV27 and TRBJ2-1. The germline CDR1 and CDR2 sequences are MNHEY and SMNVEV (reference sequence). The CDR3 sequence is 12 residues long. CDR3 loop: CASSIHGFEQFF.

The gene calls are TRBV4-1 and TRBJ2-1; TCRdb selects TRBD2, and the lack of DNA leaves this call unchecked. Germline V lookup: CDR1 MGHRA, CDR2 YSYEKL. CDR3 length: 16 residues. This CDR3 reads CASSQGLAGTYNEQFF.

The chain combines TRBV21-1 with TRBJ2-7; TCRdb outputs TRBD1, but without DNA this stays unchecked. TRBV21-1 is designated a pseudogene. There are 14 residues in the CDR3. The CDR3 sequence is CASSSLRGDYEQYF.

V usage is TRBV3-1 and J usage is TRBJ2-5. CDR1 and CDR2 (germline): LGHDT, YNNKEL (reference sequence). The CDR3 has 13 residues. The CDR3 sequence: CASSNSLLETQYF.

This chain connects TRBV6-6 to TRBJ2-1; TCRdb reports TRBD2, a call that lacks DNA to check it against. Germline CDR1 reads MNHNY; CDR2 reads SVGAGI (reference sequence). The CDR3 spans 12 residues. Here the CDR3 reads CASSYAAEEQFF.

The CDR3 sequence is CATSIQTGRADTQYF. This rearrangement joins TRBV15 to TRBJ2-3; the D call from TCRdb, TRBD1, cannot be confirmed without DNA. This CDR3 contains 15 residues. Germline CDR1 reads LNHNV; CDR2 reads YYDKDF (reference sequence). Looking up the rest from reference TRBV15 and TRBJ2-3 gives the full variable domain: DAMVIQNPRYQVTQFGKPVTLSCSQTLNHNVMYWYQQKSSQAPKLLFHYYDKDFNNEADTPDNFQSRRPNTSFCFLDIRSPGLGDTAMYLCATSIQTGRADTQYFGPGTRLTVL.